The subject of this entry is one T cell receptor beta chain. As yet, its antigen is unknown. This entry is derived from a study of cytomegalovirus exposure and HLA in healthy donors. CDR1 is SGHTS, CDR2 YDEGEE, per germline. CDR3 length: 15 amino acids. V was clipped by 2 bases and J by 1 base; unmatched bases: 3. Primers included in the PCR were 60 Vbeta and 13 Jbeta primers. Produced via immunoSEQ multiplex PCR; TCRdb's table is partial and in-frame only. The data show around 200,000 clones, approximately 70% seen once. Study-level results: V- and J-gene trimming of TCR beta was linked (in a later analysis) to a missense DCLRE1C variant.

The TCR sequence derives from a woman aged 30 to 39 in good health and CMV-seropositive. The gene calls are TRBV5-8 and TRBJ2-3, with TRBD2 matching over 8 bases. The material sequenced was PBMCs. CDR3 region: CASSLTSGGTDTQYF. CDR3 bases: TGTGCCAGCAGCTTAACTAGCGGAGGCACAGATACGCAGTATTTT.